The rows below give T cell receptor beta chains drawn from one sample of a study of T cell repertoires in cytomegalovirus infection. TCRdb used MiXCR to reprocess the reads, holding one entry per CDR3 protein. Of just over 450,000 distinct CDR3 sequences in the sample, 42% were seen once. Which antigens these TCRs recognize remains unknown. The specimen comprised cultured PBMCs, sampled from culture after CMV antigen stimulation. Receptors were obtained from a human donor in good health (CMV status not recorded). Some clones in this sample may be carry-over from other donors' samples. The CDR3 runs from the conserved cysteine through the conserved F or W. A D gene is named only where the DNA matches it firmly. Clone size, where shown, is once, few, many, or a class for clones that have expanded.

d_call: TRBD2; clone_size: -; j_call: TRBJ2-1; v_call: TRBV7-2; cdr3_aa: CASSSSGRRDEQFF; cdr3_nt: TGTGCCAGCAGCTCTAGCGGGAGGAGGGATGAGCAGTTCTTC
d_call: TRBD1; clone_size: -; j_call: TRBJ2-7; v_call: TRBV27; cdr3_aa: CASRQGTGSEQYF; cdr3_nt: TGTGCCAGCAGACAGGGGACAGGGAGCGAGCAGTACTTC
d_call: -; clone_size: -; j_call: TRBJ2-1; v_call: TRBV15; cdr3_aa: CATRGEADEQFF; cdr3_nt: TGTGCCACCAGGGGGGAGGCAGATGAGCAGTTCTTC
d_call: -; clone_size: -; j_call: TRBJ2-7; v_call: TRBV6-1; cdr3_aa: CASSEIAAYEQYF; cdr3_nt: TGTGCCAGCAGTGAAATAGCGGCGTACGAGCAGTACTTC
d_call: -; clone_size: -; j_call: TRBJ1-2; v_call: TRBV24-1; cdr3_aa: CATSDHRGYTF; cdr3_nt: TGTGCCACCAGTGATCACAGGGGCTACACCTTC
d_call: -; clone_size: -; j_call: TRBJ2-7; v_call: TRBV10-3; cdr3_aa: CAISLDRGLEEQYF; cdr3_nt: TGTGCCATCAGTCTAGACCGGGGACTTGAGGAGCAGTACTTC
d_call: TRBD2; clone_size: few; j_call: TRBJ2-1; v_call: TRBV5-6; cdr3_aa: CASSPGGLAGVNEQFF; cdr3_nt: TGTGCCAGCAGCCCGGGGGGACTAGCGGGAGTCAATGAGCAGTTCTTC
d_call: TRBD2; clone_size: few; j_call: TRBJ2-5; v_call: TRBV12-3/TRBV12-4; cdr3_aa: CASTPGSTSGQETQYF; cdr3_nt: TGTGCCAGCACACCCGGTTCGACTAGCGGACAAGAGACCCAGTACTTC
d_call: TRBD2; clone_size: -; j_call: TRBJ2-2; v_call: TRBV4-2; cdr3_aa: CASSQGAGGGNTGELFF; cdr3_nt: TGTGCCAGCAGCCAGGGGGCGGGGGGGGGGAACACCGGGGAGCTGTTTTTT
d_call: TRBD1; clone_size: once; j_call: TRBJ1-2; v_call: TRBV19; cdr3_aa: CASSSGQGAVGYTF; cdr3_nt: TGTGCCAGTAGTTCCGGACAGGGGGCGGTTGGCTACACCTTC
d_call: TRBD1; clone_size: few; j_call: TRBJ1-6; v_call: TRBV7-8; cdr3_aa: CASSNSGQESYNSPLHF; cdr3_nt: TGTGCCAGCAGCAACTCGGGACAGGAATCCTATAATTCACCCCTCCACTTT
d_call: -; clone_size: -; j_call: TRBJ1-5; v_call: TRBV28; cdr3_aa: CASSTKRYLWSNQPQHF; cdr3_nt: TGTGCCAGCAGTACCAAGCGGTATCTGTGGAGCAATCAGCCCCAGCATTTT
d_call: -; clone_size: -; j_call: TRBJ1-2; v_call: TRBV7-2; cdr3_aa: CASSPGVAYGYTF; cdr3_nt: TGTGCCAGCAGCCCAGGGGTGGCCTATGGCTACACCTTC
d_call: TRBD1; clone_size: many; j_call: TRBJ2-1; v_call: TRBV12-3/TRBV12-4; cdr3_aa: CASSSGTGYNEQFF; cdr3_nt: TGTGCCAGCAGTTCCGGGACAGGCTACAATGAGCAGTTCTTC
d_call: TRBD1; clone_size: -; j_call: TRBJ2-1; v_call: TRBV6-2/TRBV6-3; cdr3_aa: CASSFRQGNYNEQFF; cdr3_nt: TGTGCCAGCAGTTTCCGACAGGGGAACTACAATGAGCAGTTCTTC
d_call: -; clone_size: -; j_call: TRBJ2-1; v_call: TRBV11-2; cdr3_aa: CASSSKPPEQFF; cdr3_nt: TGTGCCAGCAGCTCTAAACCCCCTGAGCAGTTCTTC
d_call: TRBD1; clone_size: -; j_call: TRBJ1-2; v_call: TRBV6-6; cdr3_aa: CASSYGGQGNYGYTF; cdr3_nt: TGTGCCAGCAGTTACGGGGGACAGGGAAACTATGGCTACACCTTC
d_call: TRBD1; clone_size: few; j_call: TRBJ1-1; v_call: TRBV11-2; cdr3_aa: CASSSRRDRAEAFF; cdr3_nt: TGTGCCAGCAGCTCCCGCCGGGACAGGGCTGAAGCTTTCTTT
d_call: TRBD1; clone_size: many; j_call: TRBJ1-5; v_call: TRBV7-2; cdr3_aa: CASSRTGVGNQPQHF; cdr3_nt: TGTGCCAGCAGCCGGACAGGAGTTGGCAATCAGCCCCAGCATTTT
d_call: -; clone_size: -; j_call: TRBJ2-1; v_call: TRBV7-2; cdr3_aa: CASSSGSYNEQFF; cdr3_nt: TGTGCCAGCAGCTCGGGCTCCTACAATGAGCAGTTCTTC
d_call: TRBD2; clone_size: few; j_call: TRBJ2-2; v_call: TRBV7-2; cdr3_aa: CASRGLAATGELFF; cdr3_nt: TGTGCCAGCCGGGGACTAGCGGCCACCGGGGAGCTGTTTTTT
d_call: TRBD1; clone_size: -; j_call: TRBJ2-5; v_call: TRBV12-3/TRBV12-4; cdr3_aa: CASNLGQGDRETQYF; cdr3_nt: TGTGCCAGCAACCTCGGACAGGGGGATAGGGAGACCCAGTACTTC
d_call: TRBD1; clone_size: -; j_call: TRBJ1-6; v_call: TRBV6-6; cdr3_aa: CASRLGTGGNSPLHF; cdr3_nt: TGTGCCAGCAGACTAGGGACAGGGGGTAATTCACCCCTCCACTTT
d_call: TRBD2; clone_size: many; j_call: TRBJ2-1; v_call: TRBV7-2; cdr3_aa: CASSLTGTSGEQFF; cdr3_nt: TGTGCCAGCAGCTTAACCGGGACTAGCGGTGAGCAGTTCTTC
d_call: TRBD2; clone_size: -; j_call: TRBJ2-5; v_call: TRBV20-1; cdr3_aa: CSALGLADPQETQYF; cdr3_nt: TGCAGTGCTCTCGGACTAGCGGATCCTCAAGAGACCCAGTACTTC
d_call: -; clone_size: -; j_call: TRBJ1-1; v_call: TRBV20-1; cdr3_aa: CSEWGNTEAFF; cdr3_nt: TGCAGTGAATGGGGGAACACTGAAGCTTTCTTT
d_call: TRBD1; clone_size: -; j_call: TRBJ1-2; v_call: TRBV25-1; cdr3_aa: CASSVGQGDYGYTF; cdr3_nt: TGTGCCAGCAGTGTGGGACAGGGGGACTATGGCTACACCTTC
d_call: TRBD2; clone_size: -; j_call: TRBJ2-3; v_call: TRBV15; cdr3_aa: CATSRERGSTDTQYF; cdr3_nt: TGTGCCACCAGCAGAGAGCGGGGGAGCACAGATACGCAGTATTTT
d_call: TRBD1; clone_size: -; j_call: TRBJ2-5; v_call: TRBV10-3; cdr3_aa: CAIAGDRGKETQYF; cdr3_nt: TGTGCCATCGCGGGGGACAGGGGTAAGGAGACCCAGTACTTC
d_call: TRBD2; clone_size: -; j_call: TRBJ2-3; v_call: TRBV9; cdr3_aa: CASSPSSGGATPTDTQYF; cdr3_nt: TGTGCCAGCAGCCCCTCCAGCGGGGGGGCGACTCCCACAGATACGCAGTATTTT
d_call: -; clone_size: -; j_call: TRBJ2-7; v_call: TRBV27; cdr3_aa: CASSTGTIPYEQYF; cdr3_nt: TGTGCCAGCAGCACCGGGACAATACCCTACGAGCAGTACTTC
d_call: TRBD2; clone_size: few; j_call: TRBJ2-5; v_call: TRBV5-1; cdr3_aa: CASSLDGGGGQYF; cdr3_nt: TGCGCCAGCAGCTTGGATGGCGGGGGAGGCCAGTACTTC
d_call: -; clone_size: once; j_call: TRBJ1-5; v_call: TRBV6-6; cdr3_aa: CASSYSRAAAVSNQPQHF; cdr3_nt: TGTGCCAGCAGTTACTCCCGGGCGGCTGCGGTTAGCAATCAGCCCCAGCATTTT
d_call: -; clone_size: few; j_call: TRBJ1-6; v_call: TRBV7-9; cdr3_aa: CANGADRDNSPLHF; cdr3_nt: TGTGCCAACGGGGCGGACAGAGATAATTCACCCCTCCACTTT
d_call: -; clone_size: -; j_call: TRBJ2-7; v_call: TRBV19; cdr3_aa: CASSTRQSSYEQYF; cdr3_nt: TGTGCCAGTAGCACCCGACAGTCCTCCTACGAGCAGTACTTC
d_call: TRBD2; clone_size: few; j_call: TRBJ2-1; v_call: TRBV3-1; cdr3_aa: CASSQGRLAGAINNEQFF; cdr3_nt: TGTGCCAGCAGCCAAGGCCGACTAGCGGGGGCCATTAACAATGAGCAGTTCTTC